Listed here are 20 T cell receptor beta chains from one sample, sequenced in a study of a mutant IDH1 vaccine in newly diagnosed glioma. Time point reported: week 47, end of study. The study gave 300 ug of mutant IDH1 20-mer peptide per vaccine dose, with topical imiquimod. The table came from immunoSEQ multiplex PCR; TCRdb's copy has only in-frame clones and leaves some out. Among some 50,000 clones, 65% were seen once, and the ten largest hold more than 4.5%. Their antigens are not known. The sample was peripheral blood mononuclear cells (PBMCs), taken from a glioma patient whose treatment included an IDH1 peptide vaccine. These receptors all stem from a middle-aged man with glioma. Some clones in this sample may be carry-over from other donors' samples.

The CDR3 region is CASSIDTGPGGQETQYF. The CDR3 nucleotides are TGTGCCAGTAGTATAGATACAGGGCCCGGGGGCCAAGAGACCCAGTACTTC. This chain links TRBV19 with TRBJ2-5; D could derive from TRBD1 or TRBD2 (6 bases each). Germline CDR1 LNHDA, CDR2 SQIVND (reference sequence). V was cut by 0 bases and J by 1 base, with 15 bases left in between. This CDR3 spans 17 amino acids.

DNA for the CDR3: TGTGCCAGCAGTTTGTGGGGTGGACTGGCTCTCAATCAGCCCCAGCATTTT. This gives the protein CASSLWGGLALNQPQHF. V is TRBV27 and J is TRBJ1-5; no firm D call. The ends were cut back, 3 bases at V and 3 bases at J, with 18 bases in the middle. CDR1 is MNHEY, CDR2 SMNVEV, per germline (reference sequence). This CDR3 region has 17 residues.

The rearrangement joins TRBV11-3 to TRBJ2-2; D is unclear. V shed 6 bases and J shed 0 bases, with 8 bases lying between them. The CDR3 covers 14 residues. From germline, CDR1 is SGHNT and CDR2 YENEEA. The CDR3 protein is CASSGLSNTGELFF. CDR3 in DNA: TGTGCCAGCAGTGGTTTGTCGAACACCGGGGAGCTGTTTTTT.

This clone was counted only a few times. V and J are TRBV4-2 and TRBJ2-2; TRBD1 matches at 12 bases. This CDR3 has 16 amino acids. V lost 3 bases and J lost 7; bases outside the gene matches: 6. Germline V lookup: CDR1 LGHNA, CDR2 YNFKEQ. The CDR3 is CASSQGDRGLGGELFF. CDR3 DNA: TGTGCCAGCAGCCAGGGGGACAGGGGGCTGGGCGGGGAGCTGTTTTTT.

The chain carries TRBV5-1 and TRBJ1-3, with D perhaps TRBD1 (6 bases). V lost 4 bases to trimming and J lost 5 bases, with 19 bases between them. This CDR3 has 16 amino acids. Germline CDR1 is SGHRS and CDR2 is YFSETQ. In DNA form, the CDR3 reads TGCGCCAGCAGCCCCGGACAGACCCCTCCCAGAAACACCATATATTTT. It codes for CASSPGQTPPRNTIYF.

This clone was counted only a few times. The chain joins TRBV5-1 to TRBJ2-1; TRBD2 agrees at 9 bases. This CDR3 has 16 amino acids. CDR1 and CDR2 from the germline V gene are SGHRS and YFSETQ. With V trimmed by 0 bases and J by 4 bases, 5 bases remained unmatched. The CDR3 spells CASSLARAGGYNEQFF. The CDR3 nucleotides read TGCGCCAGCAGCTTGGCCCGGGCGGGGGGGTACAATGAGCAGTTCTTC.

This clone was counted between two and nine times. The chain has TRBV2 and TRBJ2-7, with a weak D call TRBD2 (6 bases). The CDR3 is 15 amino acids. Germline V CDR1 and CDR2: SNHLY, FYNNEI. Trimming removed 2 bases from V and 6 bases from J, with 17 bases in between. CDR3 nucleotide sequence: TGTGCCAGCAGTGAAAAAGGACTAAAAACCGCCGAGCAGTACTTC. Translation gives CASSEKGLKTAEQYF. Based on the CDR3 plus reference TRBV2 and TRBJ2-7, the full variable domain is EPEVTQTPSHQVTQMGQEVILRCVPISNHLYFYWYRQILGQKVEFLVSFYNNEISEKSEIFDDQFSVERPDGSNFTLKIRSTKLEDSAMYFCASSEKGLKTAEQYFGPGTRLTVT.

The CDR3 DNA follows: TGCGCCAGCAGCCCTCTCATTGGGGGACGACAGCCCCAGCATTTT. Its protein product is CASSPLIGGRQPQHF. The chain has TRBV4-1 and TRBJ1-5; D is possibly TRBD1 (5 bases). There are 15 residues in the CDR3. Germline CDR1 reads MGHRA; CDR2 reads YSYEKL. V shed 4 bases and J shed 7 bases, with 17 bases lying between them.

The gene calls are TRBV19 and TRBJ1-2; 11 nucleotides agree with TRBD1. CDR3 length: 13 residues. Per the germline V gene, CDR1 is LNHDA and CDR2 is SQIVND (reference sequence). The CDR3 is CEGPGQGDYGYTF. The CDR3 DNA reads as TGTGAGGGACCGGGACAGGGGGACTATGGCTACACCTTC.

This sequence joins TRBV30 and TRBJ1-2, with 7 bases identical to TRBD1. The germline V gene has CDR1 GTSNPN and CDR2 SVGIG (reference sequence). Germline trimming cut 4 bases from V and 3 bases from J; bases unmatched to any gene: 5. The CDR3 sequence is 13 residues long. CDR3 bases: TGTGCCTGGATGCAGGGGGATTACTATGGCTACACCTTC. Encoded protein: CAWMQGDYYGYTF.

This clone appeared a few times. The V call is TRBV10-2, the J call TRBJ2-3; D gene ambiguous. CDR3 length: 16 amino acids. Trimming took off 0 bases at V and 2 bases at J, with 12 bases between the two ends. The V gene's germline CDR1 is WSHSY and CDR2 SAAADI. In nucleotides, the CDR3 is TGCGCCAGCAGTGAGTCTACAGAGATCTACACAGATACGCAGTATTTT. It yields the protein CASSESTEIYTDTQYF.

The chain links TRBV18 to TRBJ1-1; the D gene is possibly TRBD1 (6 bases). V was clipped by 1 base and J by 8 bases, with 8 bases between them. The length of the CDR3 is 12 residues. Germline CDR1 reads KGHSH; CDR2 reads LQKENI. CDR3 DNA sequence: TGTGCCAGCTCACCACAAACAGGGGAAGCTTTCTTT. Translation gives CASSPQTGEAFF.

V and J are TRBV2 and TRBJ1-4; D is uncertain. V was shortened by 5 bases and J by 7 bases, with 11 bases between the two germline ends. This CDR3 comprises 13 residues. The germline V gene encodes CDR1 SNHLY and CDR2 FYNNEI. The CDR3 DNA reads as TGTGCCAGCAGTCCAGCCGAGCTTGAAAAACTGTTTTTT. Residues: CASSPAELEKLFF.

The chain has TRBV6-6 and TRBJ1-4; D gene ambiguous. The length of the CDR3 is 14 residues. CDR1 is MNHNY and CDR2 is SVGAGI in the germline V gene (reference sequence). V shed 4 bases and J shed 9 bases, with 15 bases lying between them. CDR3 bases: TGTGCCAGCAGTTCCTCCCGCCAGGTCCAAAAACTGTTTTTT. This sequence encodes CASSSSRQVQKLFF.

This clone appeared a few times. This chain connects TRBV19 to TRBJ2-1; D possibly matches TRBD1 or TRBD2 (6 bases each). Germline lookup yields CDR1 LNHDA and CDR2 SQIVND (reference sequence). The ends were cut back, 2 bases at V and 4 bases at J, with 12 bases in the middle. The CDR3 loop spans 15 amino acids. The CDR3 DNA reads TGTGCCAGTAGTATAAGGAGGGGGGAGTACAATGAGCAGTTCTTC. Its protein is CASSIRRGEYNEQFF.

This clone was counted only a few times. This chain connects TRBV10-2 to TRBJ1-4; D gene unclear. Germline CDR1 is WSHSY and CDR2 is SAAADI. V shed 3 bases and J shed 5 bases, with 7 bases lying between them. CDR3 size: 13 residues. Here the CDR3 reads CASSDRGNEKLFF. The CDR3 nucleotides are TGCGCCAGCAGTGATAGAGGGAATGAAAAACTGTTTTTT.

For the CDR3, the DNA is TGTGCCAGCAGCTTGGGTTTCAGACAGGGCGTTGATTCACCCCTCCACTTT. As protein: CASSLGFRQGVDSPLHF. This rearrangement joins TRBV5-6 to TRBJ1-6; 7 bases are shared with TRBD1. Germline V gene lookup returns CDR1 SGHDT and CDR2 YYEEEE. The CDR3 length is 17 residues. After removal of 0 bases from V and 8 bases from J, the junction contained 11 bases not matched to a gene.

The genes are TRBV11-1 and TRBJ2-5; 7 bases agree with TRBD1. The CDR3 sequence is 13 residues long. CDR1 SGHAT and CDR2 FQDESV come from the germline V gene (reference sequence). The V segment lost 6 bases and the J segment 5 bases; nucleotides outside the gene matches: 6. The chain's CDR3 is CASSPNRGETQYF. The CDR3 DNA reads as TGTGCCAGCAGTCCTAACAGGGGTGAGACCCAGTACTTC.

The table lists this clone with a few counts. The chain links TRBV7-8 to TRBJ2-1; 10 positions agree with TRBD1. There are 14 residues in the CDR3. Germline V gene sequence: CDR1 SGHVS, CDR2 FQNEAQ. V gave up 5 bases and J gave up 6 bases; unmatched junction bases: 4. This CDR3 reads CASSQGQGGNEQFF. In nucleotides, the CDR3 is TGTGCCAGCAGCCAAGGACAGGGGGGCAATGAGCAGTTCTTC.

This clone has more than one count but fewer than ten. The J gene is TRBJ1-6, the V gene TRBV14, with TRBD1 matching over 7 bases. Trimming at V came to 4 bases and at J to 8 bases, leaving 5 bases not matched to a gene. Germline-derived CDR1 and CDR2 are SGHDN and FVKESK. The CDR3 is made up of 14 amino acids. The CDR3: CASSRTGRDSPLHF. The CDR3 bases are TGTGCCAGCAGCCGGACAGGCCGGGATTCACCCCTCCACTTT.